Described below is a single T cell receptor (beta chain) sequence and its context. Followed longitudinally, the Seattle patients had been enrolled during active infection. Looked up from germline, CDR1 is LGHDT and CDR2 is YNNKEL (reference sequence). Trimming took 1 base from V and 12 from J, leaving 16 bases between them. CDR3 length: 14 residues. The sample belongs to a study of blood T cell repertoires in COVID-19. Study-level background: There were acute and convalescent COVID-19 samples, and they came from the United States, Italy and Spain. PBMCs, B-cell-depleted T cells, or T cells provided the cDNA or gDNA that made up the material.

Per the authors' pipeline: Amplified reference gene primers provided the basis for estimating nucleated cell counts. Clones were sequenced by immunoSEQ multiplex PCR, and TCRdb holds only the in-frame ones, with some missing. V and J calls and clone size are copied from that table; D and trimming were computed from the DNA. The repertoire includes a few hundred thousand clones, 80% to 95% of them detected once, and approximately 2.5% sits in the top ten. The specimen sequenced was peripheral blood. This sequence originates from a person aged 18 to 30 with COVID-19, enrolled during active disease. The V gene is TRBV3-1 (or the pseudogene TRBV3-2), the J gene TRBJ2-1; D might be TRBD2 (5 bases). The CDR3 reads CASSQVGDHRGQFF. The CDR3, as DNA: TGTGCCAGCAGCCAAGTTGGTGACCATCGGGGGCAGTTCTTC.